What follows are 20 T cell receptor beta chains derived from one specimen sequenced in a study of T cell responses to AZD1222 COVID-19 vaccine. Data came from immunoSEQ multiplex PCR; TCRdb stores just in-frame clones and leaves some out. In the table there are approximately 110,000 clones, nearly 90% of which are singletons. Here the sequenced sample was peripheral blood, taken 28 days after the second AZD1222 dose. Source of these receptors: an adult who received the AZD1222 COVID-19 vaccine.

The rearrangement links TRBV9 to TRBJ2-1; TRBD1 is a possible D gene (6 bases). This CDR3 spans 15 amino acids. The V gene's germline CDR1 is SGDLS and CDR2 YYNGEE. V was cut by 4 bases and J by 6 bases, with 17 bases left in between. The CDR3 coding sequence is TGTGCCAGCAGCCTATCGGGACAATTTGGCAATGAGCAGTTCTTC. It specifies CASSLSGQFGNEQFF.

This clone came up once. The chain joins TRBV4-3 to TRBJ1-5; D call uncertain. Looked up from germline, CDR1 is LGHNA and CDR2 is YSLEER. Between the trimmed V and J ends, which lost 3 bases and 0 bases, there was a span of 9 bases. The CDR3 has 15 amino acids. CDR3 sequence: CASSQLLNSNQPQHF. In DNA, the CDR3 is TGCGCCAGCAGCCAGCTACTAAATAGCAATCAGCCCCAGCATTTT.

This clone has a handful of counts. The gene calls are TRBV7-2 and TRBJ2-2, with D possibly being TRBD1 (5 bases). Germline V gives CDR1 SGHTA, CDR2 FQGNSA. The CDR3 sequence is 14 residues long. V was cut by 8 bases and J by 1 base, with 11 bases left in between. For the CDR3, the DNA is TGTGCCAGCCGATTTACAGGGAACACCGGGGAGCTGTTTTTT. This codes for CASRFTGNTGELFF.

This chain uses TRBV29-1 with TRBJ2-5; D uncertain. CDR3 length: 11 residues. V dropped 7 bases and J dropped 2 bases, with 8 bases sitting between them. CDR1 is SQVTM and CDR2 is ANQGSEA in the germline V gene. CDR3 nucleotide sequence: TGCAGCGCCGGTAAACAAGAGACCCAGTACTTC. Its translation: CSAGKQETQYF.

The DNA for the CDR3 is TGTGCCAGCAGCCAAGAACCCAAACTAGATCGGGTCGCAGATACGCAGTATTTT. It translates to CASSQEPKLDRVADTQYF. The chain uses TRBV3-1 (or the pseudogene TRBV3-2) and TRBJ2-3, with D possibly TRBD2 on 5 matching bases. CDR1 is LGHDT, CDR2 YNNKEL, per germline (reference sequence). Trimming took off 0 bases at V and 4 bases at J, with 20 bases between the two ends. This CDR3 region has 18 residues.

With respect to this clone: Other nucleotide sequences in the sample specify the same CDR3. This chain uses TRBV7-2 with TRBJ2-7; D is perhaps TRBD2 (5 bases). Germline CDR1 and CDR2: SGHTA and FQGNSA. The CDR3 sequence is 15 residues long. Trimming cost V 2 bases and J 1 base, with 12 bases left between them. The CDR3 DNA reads TGTGCCAGCAGCTTAAGCAGCGGACCTTCCTACGAGCAGTACTTC. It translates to CASSLSSGPSYEQYF.

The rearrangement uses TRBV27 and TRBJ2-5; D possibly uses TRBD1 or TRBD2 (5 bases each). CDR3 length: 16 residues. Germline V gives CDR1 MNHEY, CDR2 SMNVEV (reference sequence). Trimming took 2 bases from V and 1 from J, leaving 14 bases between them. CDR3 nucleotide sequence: TGTGCCAGCAGTTTAATTGGGGGAGCCCCCCAAGAGACCCAGTACTTC. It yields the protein CASSLIGGAPQETQYF.

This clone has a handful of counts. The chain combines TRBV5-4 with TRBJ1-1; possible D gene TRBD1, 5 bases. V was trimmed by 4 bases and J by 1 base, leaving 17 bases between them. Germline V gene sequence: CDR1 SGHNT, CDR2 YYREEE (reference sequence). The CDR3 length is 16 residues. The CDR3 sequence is CASSPGTHLWNTEAFF. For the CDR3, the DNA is TGTGCCAGCAGCCCCGGGACCCATCTTTGGAACACTGAAGCTTTCTTT.

CDR3 sequence: CASSYRGTGEEETNEKLFF. The CDR3 DNA is TGTGCCAGCAGTTACAGGGGGACAGGGGAAGAGGAGACTAATGAAAAACTGTTTTTT. The chain links TRBV2 to TRBJ1-4, with 10 positions matching TRBD1. V was pared by 5 bases and J by 2 bases, with 14 bases of the junction left unmatched. This CDR3 comprises 19 residues. The germline V gene has CDR1 SNHLY and CDR2 FYNNEI.

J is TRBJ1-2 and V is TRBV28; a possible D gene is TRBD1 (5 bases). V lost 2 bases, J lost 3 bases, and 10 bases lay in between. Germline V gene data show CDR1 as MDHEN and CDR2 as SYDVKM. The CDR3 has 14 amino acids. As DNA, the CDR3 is TGTGCCAGCAGTTTACCCGGGGCTGACTATGGCTACACCTTC. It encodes CASSLPGADYGYTF.

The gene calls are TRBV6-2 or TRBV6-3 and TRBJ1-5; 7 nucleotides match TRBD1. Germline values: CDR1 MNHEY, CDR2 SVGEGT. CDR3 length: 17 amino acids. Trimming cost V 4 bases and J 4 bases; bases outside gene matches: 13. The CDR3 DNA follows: TGTGCCAGCAGTTGGAGACAGGGAGTGAGGATTAATCAGCCCCAGCATTTT. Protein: CASSWRQGVRINQPQHF.

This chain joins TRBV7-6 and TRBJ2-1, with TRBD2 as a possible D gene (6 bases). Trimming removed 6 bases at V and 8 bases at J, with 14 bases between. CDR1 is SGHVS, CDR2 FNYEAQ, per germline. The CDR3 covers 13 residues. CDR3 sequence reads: CASRLHGEDEQFF. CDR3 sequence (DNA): TGTGCCAGCAGATTACACGGGGAGGATGAGCAGTTCTTC.

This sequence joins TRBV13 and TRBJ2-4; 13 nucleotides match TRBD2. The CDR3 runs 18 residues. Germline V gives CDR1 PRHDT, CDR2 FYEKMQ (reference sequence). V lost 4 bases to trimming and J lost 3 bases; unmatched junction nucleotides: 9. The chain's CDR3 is CASSSLAGGPRGKNIQYF. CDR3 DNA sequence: TGTGCCAGCAGCTCACTAGCGGGAGGGCCCCGAGGCAAAAACATTCAGTACTTC.

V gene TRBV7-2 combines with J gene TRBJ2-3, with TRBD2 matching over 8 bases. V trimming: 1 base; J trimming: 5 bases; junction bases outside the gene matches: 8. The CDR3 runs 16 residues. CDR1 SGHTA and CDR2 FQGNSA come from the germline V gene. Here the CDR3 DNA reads TGTGCCAGCAGCTTAGTTCCAGCGGGAGTGGTAGATACGCAGTATTTT. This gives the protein CASSLVPAGVVDTQYF.

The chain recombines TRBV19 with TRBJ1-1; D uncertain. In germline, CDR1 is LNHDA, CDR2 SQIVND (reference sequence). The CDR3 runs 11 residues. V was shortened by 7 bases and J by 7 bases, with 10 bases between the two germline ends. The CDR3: CASIEGGEAFF. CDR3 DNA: TGTGCCAGTATCGAGGGAGGTGAAGCTTTCTTT.

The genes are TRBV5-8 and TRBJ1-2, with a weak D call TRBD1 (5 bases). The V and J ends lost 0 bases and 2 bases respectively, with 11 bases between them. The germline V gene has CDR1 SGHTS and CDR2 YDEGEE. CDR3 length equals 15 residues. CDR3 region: CASSLVRDLNYGYTF. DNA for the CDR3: TGTGCCAGCAGCTTGGTTAGGGACTTAAACTATGGCTACACCTTC.

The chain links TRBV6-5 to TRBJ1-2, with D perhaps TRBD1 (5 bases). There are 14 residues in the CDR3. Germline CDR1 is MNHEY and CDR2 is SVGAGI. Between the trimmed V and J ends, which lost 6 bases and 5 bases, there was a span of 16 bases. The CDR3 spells CASSAGATTYGYTF. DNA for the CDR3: TGTGCCAGCAGCGCCGGGGCTACCACGTATGGCTACACCTTC.

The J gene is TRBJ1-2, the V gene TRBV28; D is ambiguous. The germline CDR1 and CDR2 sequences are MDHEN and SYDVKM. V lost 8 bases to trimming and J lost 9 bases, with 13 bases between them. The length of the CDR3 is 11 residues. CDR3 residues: CASQEGFSYTF. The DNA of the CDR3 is TGTGCCAGCCAGGAGGGTTTTAGCTACACCTTC.

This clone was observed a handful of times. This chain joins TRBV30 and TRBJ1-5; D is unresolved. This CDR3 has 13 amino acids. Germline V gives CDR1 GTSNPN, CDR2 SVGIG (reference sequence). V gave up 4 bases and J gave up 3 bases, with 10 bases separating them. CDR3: CAWTPDTNQPQHF. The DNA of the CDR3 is TGTGCCTGGACACCCGACACCAATCAGCCCCAGCATTTT.

The DNA for the CDR3 is TGTGCCAGCGCGCTAGCGGGAGTCACAGAGACCCAGTACTTC. This encodes CASALAGVTETQYF. V and J are TRBV2 and TRBJ2-5; 10 bases are a match to TRBD2. Trimming removed 8 bases from V and 4 bases from J; junction bases left unmatched: 7. Germline V gene lookup returns CDR1 SNHLY and CDR2 FYNNEI. The CDR3 covers 14 residues.